The rows below give T cell receptor beta chains drawn from one sample of a study of blood T cell repertoires in COVID-19. The table came from immunoSEQ multiplex PCR; TCRdb's copy has only in-frame clones and leaves some out. The sample has 300,000 to 350,000 clones; 70% to 90% are singletons. Sequenced material: PBMCs or T cells enriched from blood (not recorded which). All receptors derive from a man aged 25-40 years who had recovered from COVID-19. CDR3s include the opening cysteine and the closing phenylalanine or tryptophan. The D gene is left open where the match is weak. The size entry is marked missing in some rows and otherwise reads once, few, many or a size class.

j_call: TRBJ2-1; clone_size: -; v_call: TRBV19; d_call: TRBD2; cdr3_nt: TGTGCCAGTAGTATTGCAGCGGGGGGGGATCCATACAATGAGCAGTTCTTC; cdr3_aa: CASSIAAGGDPYNEQFF
j_call: TRBJ2-7; clone_size: -; v_call: TRBV19; d_call: TRBD1; cdr3_nt: TGTGCCAGTAGTATACGAGGGACAGCCCACTACGAGCAGTACTTC; cdr3_aa: CASSIRGTAHYEQYF
j_call: TRBJ2-7; clone_size: few; v_call: TRBV7-2; d_call: -; cdr3_nt: TGTGCCAGCAGCTTAGGTCGCGAGTCCTACGAGCAGTACTTC; cdr3_aa: CASSLGRESYEQYF
j_call: TRBJ2-3; clone_size: -; v_call: TRBV5-4; d_call: TRBD2; cdr3_nt: TGTGCCAGCAGCTTTGGGGGGGGAAGCACAGATACGCAGTATTTT; cdr3_aa: CASSFGGGSTDTQYF
j_call: TRBJ2-3; clone_size: -; v_call: TRBV5-4; d_call: TRBD2; cdr3_nt: TGTGCCAGCAGCTTGGGGACTAGCGGGGGCAACACAGATACGCAGTATTTT; cdr3_aa: CASSLGTSGGNTDTQYF
j_call: TRBJ2-3; clone_size: -; v_call: TRBV7-2; d_call: TRBD2; cdr3_nt: TGTGCCAGCAGCTTAGGGAGGCGGCGGGGGTCAGATACGCAGTATTTT; cdr3_aa: CASSLGRRRGSDTQYF
j_call: TRBJ1-6; clone_size: once; v_call: TRBV14; d_call: TRBD1; cdr3_nt: TGTGCCAGCAGTCGGGACAGGGGTTATTCACCCCTCCACTTT; cdr3_aa: CASSRDRGYSPLHF
j_call: TRBJ1-5; clone_size: -; v_call: TRBV11-2; d_call: TRBD1; cdr3_nt: TGTGCCAGCAGCCCCGGGTGGGACAGACCTCAGCCCCAGCATTTT; cdr3_aa: CASSPGWDRPQPQHF
j_call: TRBJ2-5; clone_size: -; v_call: TRBV27; d_call: -; cdr3_nt: TGTGCCAGCAGTGAAACAACCAGGGGAGAGACCCAGTACTTC; cdr3_aa: CASSETTRGETQYF
j_call: TRBJ1-2; clone_size: -; v_call: TRBV30; d_call: -; cdr3_nt: TGTGCCTGGGCGCAGGGTACAGGCGGCTACACCTTC; cdr3_aa: CAWAQGTGGYTF
j_call: TRBJ1-6; clone_size: -; v_call: TRBV4-3; d_call: -; cdr3_nt: TGCGCCAGCAGCCTCAAATTCACGGGGAATTCACCCCTCCACTTT; cdr3_aa: CASSLKFTGNSPLHF
j_call: TRBJ1-6; clone_size: -; v_call: TRBV5-1; d_call: TRBD1; cdr3_nt: TGCGCCAGCAGCTTGGAAACAGGGGGCTATAATTCACCCCTCCACTTT; cdr3_aa: CASSLETGGYNSPLHF
j_call: TRBJ1-3; clone_size: -; v_call: TRBV7-8; d_call: TRBD1; cdr3_nt: TGTGCCAGCAGCTCGGCCGCAGGGGGCGGTAGTGGAAACACCATATATTTT; cdr3_aa: CASSSAAGGGSGNTIYF
j_call: TRBJ1-1; clone_size: -; v_call: TRBV27; d_call: -; cdr3_nt: TGTGCCAGCAGTTTATTATGGGGGGACACTGAAGCTTTCTTT; cdr3_aa: CASSLLWGDTEAFF
j_call: TRBJ1-1; clone_size: -; v_call: TRBV5-1; d_call: -; cdr3_nt: TGCGCCAGCACAAAGGGGGACACTGAAGCTTTCTTT; cdr3_aa: CASTKGDTEAFF
j_call: TRBJ2-2; clone_size: many; v_call: TRBV11-2; d_call: -; cdr3_nt: TGTGCCAGCAGCACAATACAGGGAAAACGGACCGGGGAGCTGTTTTTT; cdr3_aa: CASSTIQGKRTGELFF
j_call: TRBJ1-1; clone_size: once; v_call: TRBV7-8; d_call: -; cdr3_nt: TGTGCCAGCAGCTTAGAACAAGGGGTGAACACTGAAGCTTTCTTT; cdr3_aa: CASSLEQGVNTEAFF